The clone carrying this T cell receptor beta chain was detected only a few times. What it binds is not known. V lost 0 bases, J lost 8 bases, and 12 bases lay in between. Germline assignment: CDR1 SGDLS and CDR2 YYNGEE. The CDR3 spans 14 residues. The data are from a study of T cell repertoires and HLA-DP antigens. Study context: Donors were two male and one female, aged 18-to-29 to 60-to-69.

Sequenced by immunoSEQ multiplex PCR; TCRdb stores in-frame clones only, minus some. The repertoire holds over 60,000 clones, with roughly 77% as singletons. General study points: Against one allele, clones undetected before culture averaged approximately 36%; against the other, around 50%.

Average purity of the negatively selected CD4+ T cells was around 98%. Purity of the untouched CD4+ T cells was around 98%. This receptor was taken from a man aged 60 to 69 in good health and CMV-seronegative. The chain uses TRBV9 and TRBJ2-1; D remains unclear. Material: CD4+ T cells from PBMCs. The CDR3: CASSVDRSGYEQFF. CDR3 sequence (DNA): TGTGCCAGCAGCGTAGACCGGTCAGGCTATGAGCAGTTCTTC.